What follows are 21 T cell receptor beta chains derived from one specimen sequenced in a study of blood T cell repertoires in COVID-19. The data were produced by immunoSEQ multiplex PCR, yet TCRdb's version contains in-frame clones alone and is incomplete. This table has 55,000 to 95,000 clones, 75% to 85% appearing once. The sequencing input was peripheral blood. These receptors all stem from a woman between 70 and 85 years old with acute or convalescent COVID-19.

The sample holds one count of this clone. The chain joins TRBV27 to TRBJ1-1; D is undetermined. The V end lost 2 bases, the J end lost 8 bases, and 15 bases lay between the germline ends. The length of the CDR3 is 14 residues. Looked up from germline, CDR1 is MNHEY and CDR2 is SMNVEV (reference sequence). In nucleotides, the CDR3 is TGTGCCAGCAGTTTAACGGCCCCGGGGATCGAAGCTTTCTTT. This sequence encodes CASSLTAPGIEAFF.

V is TRBV5-1 and J is TRBJ1-2, with TRBD1 as a possible D gene (5 bases). CDR1 SGHRS and CDR2 YFSETQ come from the germline V gene. The CDR3 spans 14 residues. The V and J ends lost 5 bases and 2 bases respectively, with 13 bases between them. This CDR3 is CASSTQGINYGYTF. The CDR3 DNA follows: TGCGCCAGCAGTACCCAGGGAATCAACTATGGCTACACCTTC.

The chain combines TRBV10-2 with TRBJ2-5, with a possible D match to TRBD2 (5 bases). The CDR3 consists of 15 residues. V lost 3 bases, J lost 5 bases, and 16 bases lay in between. Germline-derived CDR1 and CDR2 are WSHSY and SAAADI. CDR3 DNA: TGCGCCAGCAGTGAAGAGCCCAGAGGGTTCGAGACCCAGTACTTC. Translating it yields CASSEEPRGFETQYF.

The chain joins TRBV11-2 to TRBJ1-2, with D possibly matching TRBD1 (5 bases). The CDR3 contains 13 residues. V gave up 6 bases and J gave up 5 bases, with 13 bases separating them. In germline, CDR1 is SGHAT, CDR2 FQNNGV. The CDR3 reads CASSPGTVYGYTF. CDR3 nucleotides: TGTGCCAGCAGTCCCGGGACTGTTTATGGCTACACCTTC.

This clone was seen a handful of times. This chain uses TRBV5-1 with TRBJ2-2, with TRBD1 matching over 7 bases. The germline V gene encodes CDR1 SGHRS and CDR2 YFSETQ. J gave up 6 bases and V 4 bases, and 9 bases lay outside the gene matches. This CDR3 region has 15 residues. The CDR3, as DNA: TGCGCCAGCAGCGTCGACCACAGGGGCCCCGGGGAGCTGTTTTTT. This translates into CASSVDHRGPGELFF. Supplemented by reference TRBV5-1 and TRBJ2-2, the full variable domain reads KAGVTQTPRYLIKTRGQQVTLSCSPISGHRSVSWYQQTPGQGLQFLFEYFSETQRNKGNFPGRFSGRQFSNSRSEMNVSTLELGDSALYLCASSVDHRGPGELFFGEGSRLTVL.

This chain uses TRBV3-1 (or the pseudogene TRBV3-2) with TRBJ2-1; TRBD2 aligns across 7 bases. CDR3 size: 16 residues. V shed 1 base and J 3 bases; nucleotides not matched to a gene: 6. Germline V gives CDR1 LGHDT, CDR2 YNNKEL (reference sequence). This chain's CDR3 is CASSQVAAGIYNEQFF. The CDR3 DNA is TGTGCCAGCAGCCAAGTGGCAGCGGGGATCTACAATGAGCAGTTCTTC.

The rearrangement joins TRBV10-3 to TRBJ2-3; 7 bases are a match to TRBD1. Trimming removed 9 bases from V and 0 bases from J; junction bases left unmatched: 9. The germline V gene has CDR1 ENHRY and CDR2 SYGVKD. The CDR3 covers 15 residues. The CDR3, as DNA: TGTGCCATGGCCCGACAGGGTACTAGCACAGATACGCAGTATTTT. It codes for CAMARQGTSTDTQYF.

This rearrangement joins TRBV11-3 to TRBJ1-2; the match to TRBD1 covers 7 bases. The V gene end was trimmed by 1 base and the J gene end by 5 bases; junction bases not matched to a gene: 7. The CDR3 is 15 residues long. In germline, CDR1 is SGHNT, CDR2 YENEEA. The CDR3 region is CASSLARGESYGYTF. The CDR3 nucleotides read TGTGCCAGCAGCTTAGCCAGGGGGGAGAGTTATGGCTACACCTTC. The full variable domain, completed using reference TRBV11-3 and TRBJ1-2, is EAGVVQSPRYKIIEKKQPVAFWCNPISGHNTLYWYLQNLGQGPELLIRYENEEAVDDSQLPKDRFSAERLKGVDSTLKIQPAELGDSAVYLCASSLARGESYGYTFGSGTRLTVV.

This clone appeared a single time. The rearrangement uses TRBV29-1 and TRBJ2-7; TRBD1 aligns across 9 bases. The junction had 8 bases not matched to a gene; V was cut back by 6 bases and J by 2 bases. The CDR3 totals 14 residues. Germline V lookup: CDR1 SQVTM, CDR2 ANQGSEA. CDR3 protein: CSVGTGTITYEQYF. DNA of the CDR3: TGCAGCGTAGGGACAGGGACAATTACCTACGAGCAGTACTTC.

The V and J genes are TRBV11-3 and TRBJ2-1; 8 nucleotides match TRBD1. The J segment lost 0 bases and the V segment lost 5 bases, leaving 6 bases of the junction unmatched. Looked up from germline, CDR1 is SGHNT and CDR2 is YENEEA. This CDR3 comprises 16 residues. The CDR3 loop reads CASSNRDRSSYNEQFF. The DNA of the CDR3 is TGTGCCAGCAGCAACAGGGACAGGAGCTCCTACAATGAGCAGTTCTTC. Combining the CDR3 with reference TRBV11-3 and TRBJ2-1 gives the whole variable domain EAGVVQSPRYKIIEKKQPVAFWCNPISGHNTLYWYLQNLGQGPELLIRYENEEAVDDSQLPKDRFSAERLKGVDSTLKIQPAELGDSAVYLCASSNRDRSSYNEQFFGPGTRLTVL.

V is TRBV5-5 and J is TRBJ1-4; 7 nucleotides align to TRBD1. Per germline, CDR1 SGHKS and CDR2 YYEKEE (reference sequence). The length of the CDR3 is 16 residues. J was trimmed by 5 bases and V by 3 bases; bases with no gene match: 10. CDR3 DNA: TGTGCCAGCAGCTACCCCCGGGACAGCTCAAATGAAAAACTGTTTTTT. Encoded protein: CASSYPRDSSNEKLFF.

CDR3 in amino acids: CASSPSLQETQYF. The CDR3 DNA is TGTGCCAGCAGCCCCTCCCTACAAGAGACCCAGTACTTC. The gene calls are TRBV7-8 and TRBJ2-5; D is uncertain. Trimming cost V 5 bases and J 2 bases, with 9 bases left between them. This CDR3 spans 13 amino acids. CDR1 is SGHVS and CDR2 is FQNEAQ in the germline V gene.

This chain connects TRBV28 to TRBJ2-4; 11 bases fit TRBD2. Per the germline V gene, CDR1 is MDHEN and CDR2 is SYDVKM. CDR3 length: 16 residues. J gave up 9 bases and V 4 bases, and 11 bases lay outside the gene matches. CDR3 sequence reads: CASSSGTSGKGGIQYF. In DNA, the CDR3 is TGTGCCAGCAGTTCCGGGACTAGCGGAAAGGGGGGCATTCAGTACTTC.

Written as DNA, the CDR3 is TGTGCCAGCAGGGGGGACAGTAGCTATGGCTACACCTTC. This sequence encodes CASRGDSSYGYTF. The chain employs TRBV2 and TRBJ1-2, with 7 nucleotides matching TRBD1. J lost 4 bases, V lost 6 bases, and 5 bases had no gene match. This CDR3 spans 13 amino acids. Germline V gene data show CDR1 as SNHLY and CDR2 as FYNNEI.

The CDR3 reads CASSLDRPSYEQYF. The CDR3 nucleotides are TGTGCCAGCAGTTTGGACAGGCCCTCCTACGAGCAGTACTTC. The rearrangement links TRBV21-1 to TRBJ2-7; the tabulated D call, TRBD1, remains unverified against the DNA. TRBV21-1 is tagged as a pseudogene. The CDR3 is 14 amino acids.

This clone is a singleton in its sample. The chain combines TRBV6-5 with TRBJ1-4, with TRBD1 matching 8 bases. Germline CDR1 is MNHEY and CDR2 is SVGAGI. V was pared by 6 bases and J by 7 bases, with 7 bases of the junction left unmatched. CDR3 length: 14 amino acids. CDR3 loop: CASRTGTGPEKLFF. CDR3 in DNA: TGTGCCAGCAGGACCGGGACAGGTCCTGAAAAACTGTTTTTT.

V gene TRBV15 combines with J gene TRBJ2-1; 10 bases agree with TRBD2. Germline loops: CDR1 LNHNV, CDR2 YYDKDF (reference sequence). This CDR3 contains 16 residues. V trimming: 4 bases; J trimming: 4 bases; junction bases outside the gene matches: 7. This CDR3 is CATSTWTSGQYNEQFF. Written as DNA, the CDR3 is TGTGCCACCAGCACATGGACTAGCGGACAATACAATGAGCAGTTCTTC.

The rearrangement links TRBV12-3 or TRBV12-4 to TRBJ1-2; D uncertain. V lost 2 bases and J 3 bases, leaving 4 bases between the germline ends. The CDR3 loop spans 12 amino acids. CDR3 sequence: CASSLTDYGYTF. The DNA of the CDR3 is TGTGCCAGCAGTTTAACGGACTATGGCTACACCTTC.

The chain has TRBV9 and TRBJ1-6; TRBD1 is a possible D gene (5 bases). The CDR3 consists of 15 residues. V was trimmed by 0 bases and J by 7 bases, leaving 11 bases between them. CDR1 SGDLS and CDR2 YYNGEE come from the germline V gene. The CDR3 nucleotides read TGTGCCAGCAGCGTAGGGGGGGGAGTCAATTCACCCCTCCACTTT. It specifies CASSVGGGVNSPLHF.

The CDR3 DNA follows: TGTGCCAGCAGCTTATATGCTAGCGGGACTAGGGGCAATGAGCAGTTCTTC. As protein: CASSLYASGTRGNEQFF. V usage is TRBV7-6 and J usage is TRBJ2-1; 9 nucleotides agree with TRBD2. Unmatched junction bases numbered 11, after V lost 2 bases and J lost 6 bases. The CDR3 runs to 17 residues. Germline CDR1 and CDR2: SGHVS and FNYEAQ. Using reference TRBV7-6 and TRBJ2-1 for the parts outside the CDR3, the full variable domain is GAGVSQSPRYKVTKRGQDVALRCDPISGHVSLYWYRQALGQGPEFLTYFNYEAQQDKSGLPNDRFSAERPEGSISTLTIQRTEQRDSAMYRCASSLYASGTRGNEQFFGPGTRLTVL.

This chain joins TRBV27 and TRBJ2-1, with 10 bases matching TRBD2. The germline V gene encodes CDR1 MNHEY and CDR2 SMNVEV (reference sequence). The CDR3 is 16 amino acids. J lost 4 bases, V lost 1 base, and 4 bases had no gene match. The CDR3 bases are TGTGCCAGCAGTTTATTGGCTAGCGGGAGTTACAATGAGCAGTTCTTC. It is translated as CASSLLASGSYNEQFF.